This TCR beta chain was identified in a study of cytomegalovirus exposure and HLA in healthy donors. Profiling relied on immunoSEQ multiplex PCR, and the TCRdb table lists in-frame clones only, not all of them. Of under 200,000 clones detected, 70% to 90% appear once; the ten largest clones hold roughly 6%. The CDR3 contains 13 residues. Germline V gene sequence: CDR1 MNHEY, CDR2 SVGAGI. The V end lost 7 bases, the J end lost 8 bases, and 15 bases lay between the germline ends. Specimen: PBMCs. The genes are TRBV6-5 and TRBJ2-1, with D possibly being TRBD2 (5 bases). The receptor was isolated from a woman in her twenties or thirties in good health and CMV-seronegative. CDR3 in DNA: TGTGCCAGCAAAAAACTAGGGTTCTATGAGCAGTTCTTC. Its translation is CASKKLGFYEQFF.